The present T cell receptor beta chain was sequenced within a study of CD8+CD57+ T cells in acquired aplastic anemia. Overall study: Sorted CD4+ and CD8+ cells yielded around 3.2 ug of DNA on average. Study conclusions and caveats: Patients and healthy controls showed no significant CD8+ Simpson's diversity difference.

Sequenced patients had shown CD8+CD57+ cell expansion by flow cytometry. Prior therapy had not been administered to any patient at the time of blood sampling. The length of the CDR3 is 16 residues. The germline V gene has CDR1 MDHEN and CDR2 SYDVKM. The junction had 11 bases not matched to a gene; V was cut back by 5 bases and J by 6 bases. This clonotype has a count of ten or more. Its antigen remains unknown. The template used for profiling TCR beta VDJ and CDR3 was genomic DNA. TCRdb itself ran the reads through MiXCR, one entry per CDR3 protein. The data show tens of thousands of distinct CDR3 sequences, with 63% seen just once and 45% to 75% held by the top ten.

Sequences were obtained from sorted CD4+, CD8+, or CD8+CD57+ T cells (not recorded which) from PBMCs. This clonotype was obtained from a human donor with aplastic anemia. J is TRBJ2-1 and V is TRBV28, with 9 bases matching TRBD2. The CDR3 DNA reads as TGTGCCAGCAGTCAGGAAGCTAGCGGGGTCCTCAATGAGCAGTTCTTC. Translation gives CASSQEASGVLNEQFF.